The 17 T cell receptor beta chains below come from one sample, sequenced in a study of read filtering for tumor transcriptome and immune sequencing (TCRdb year 2020). Sequencing instrument: Illumina HiSeq 4000. The Immunoverse kit was used to build TCR libraries from approximately 410 ng RNA, with molecular barcoded adaptors covering alpha/delta and beta/gamma chains. In-frame beta chains were kept once TCRdb had trimmed the public reads at Q25 with fastp and called clones with MiXCR. Entries are consolidated by CDR3 protein sequence, retaining the most common genes and DNA. The sample data list about 86,000 distinct CDR3 sequences, and roughly an eighth of these were observed just once. 15% of the sample rests with the top ten. Sequenced material: a population of CD138-negative cells sorted from bone marrow. The cell subset or site label of this sample denotes: bone marrow mononuclear cells depleted of CD138+ plasma/myeloma cells by negative magnetic selection. These receptors originate from a donor aged 40 or older with multiple myeloma.

Ten or more counts support this clonotype. The CDR3 sequence is CSARPTGRDTEAFF. In DNA, the CDR3 is TGCAGTGCTCGCCCGACAGGGAGGGACACTGAAGCTTTCTTT. The rearrangement uses TRBV20-1 and TRBJ1-1, with 7 positions matching TRBD1. CDR3 size: 14 residues. From germline, CDR1 is DFQATT and CDR2 SNEGSKA (reference sequence). The ends lost 5 bases at V and 3 bases at J; junction bases unmatched: 9.

Ten or more counts support this clonotype. The chain has TRBV20-1 and TRBJ2-7, with 10 positions matching TRBD2. This CDR3 comprises 14 residues. V shed 1 base and J 10 bases; nucleotides not matched to a gene: 10. The V gene's germline CDR1 is DFQATT and CDR2 SNEGSKA (reference sequence). The CDR3 loop reads CSARARGLAGDQYF. The CDR3 nucleotides read TGCAGTGCTAGAGCACGCGGTCTAGCGGGAGATCAGTACTTC.

The table lists this clonotype with many counts. This rearrangement joins TRBV5-6 to TRBJ2-2; 16 bases match TRBD2. This CDR3 is built from 16 residues. Germline V gene sequence: CDR1 SGHDT, CDR2 YYEEEE. Trimming took 3 bases from V and 6 from J; bases not matched to a gene: 2. The CDR3 loop is CASSSGTSGRAGELFF. The CDR3 bases are TGTGCCAGCAGCTCAGGGACTAGCGGGAGGGCCGGGGAGCTGTTTTTT. The full variable domain, in which reference TRBV5-6 and TRBJ2-2 provide the parts outside the CDR3, is DAGVTQSPTHLIKTRGQQVTLRCSPKSGHDTVSWYQQALGQGPQFIFQYYEEEERQRGNFPDRFSGHQFPNYSSELNVNALLLGDSALYLCASSSGTSGRAGELFFGEGSRLTVL.

This clonotype was picked up a small number of times. This chain links TRBV20-1 with TRBJ2-3; 7 nucleotides match TRBD2. CDR1 DFQATT and CDR2 SNEGSKA come from the germline V gene (reference sequence). CDR3 length equals 15 residues. The V and J ends lost 2 bases and 4 bases, in that order; junction bases with no gene match: 9. The CDR3 region is CSARIPGRLADTQYF. The CDR3 DNA reads as TGCAGTGCTAGAATCCCCGGGAGGTTAGCAGATACGCAGTATTTT.

The table lists this clonotype with a few counts. This sequence joins TRBV20-1 and TRBJ2-1; 8 bases agree with TRBD2. The V segment lost 1 base and the J segment 3 bases; nucleotides outside the gene matches: 5. The CDR3 is 15 amino acids. Germline CDR1 reads DFQATT; CDR2 reads SNEGSKA (reference sequence). The CDR3 DNA reads as TGCAGTGCTAGAGCCCAGCGGGAGAGCTACAATGAGCAGTTCTTC. As protein: CSARAQRESYNEQFF.

The CDR3 protein is CASTKGQVNTEAFF. In DNA, the CDR3 is TGTGCCAGCACCAAAGGACAGGTGAACACTGAAGCTTTCTTT. The chain carries TRBV7-9 and TRBJ1-1; 7 bases line up with TRBD1. Germline V gene lookup returns CDR1 SEHNR and CDR2 FQNEAQ (reference sequence). J lost 0 bases, V lost 7 bases, and 5 bases had no gene match. This CDR3 is built from 14 residues.

Many counts were recorded for this clonotype. The J gene is TRBJ2-2, the V gene TRBV5-4; 11 bases agree with TRBD1. Per germline, CDR1 SGHNT and CDR2 YYREEE (reference sequence). Trimming cost V 4 bases and J 4 bases; bases outside gene matches: 6. The CDR3 contains 16 residues. The CDR3 reads CASSPGQGAFTGELFF. CDR3 nucleotide sequence: TGTGCCAGCAGCCCTGGACAGGGGGCGTTCACCGGGGAGCTGTTTTTT.

This clonotype was detected ten times or more. One junction end disagrees with the germline gene, perhaps due to a read error. This sequence joins TRBV20-1 and TRBJ1-5; possible D gene TRBD1, 5 bases. CDR3 length equals 14 residues. Per the germline V gene, CDR1 is DFQATT and CDR2 is SNEGSKA (reference sequence). This chain's CDR3 is CSARAGHPNQPQHF. In DNA, the CDR3 is TGCAGTGCCAGAGCGGGGCACCCCAATCAGCCCCAGCATTTT.

CDR3 coding DNA: TGCAGTGCGTCGACTAGCGGCCAAGGCGGGCGCTCCTACGAGCAGTACTTC. This encodes CSASTSGQGGRSYEQYF. The rearrangement uses TRBV20-1 and TRBJ2-7; 9 bases are a match to TRBD2. The CDR3 is 17 amino acids. CDR1 and CDR2 from the germline V gene are DFQATT and SNEGSKA (reference sequence). V lost 6 bases and J lost 0; bases outside the gene matches: 15.

Points on this clonotype: An end of the junction differs from the germline gene, which may be a read error. The chain carries TRBV7-6 and TRBJ2-2; TRBD2 matches at 8 bases. CDR1 SGHVS and CDR2 FNYEAQ come from the germline V gene. This CDR3 spans 17 amino acids. The CDR3: CASSSTPAGGDTGKLFF. The CDR3 nucleotides read TGTGCCAGCAGCTCCACACCGGCGGGAGGTGACACCGGGAAGCTGTTTTTT.

In its sample, this clonotype was seen a few times. Given a much more abundant clone one base away, this may be a read error. The V gene is TRBV6-6, the J gene TRBJ2-7; the match to TRBD2 covers 7 bases. The trim removed 2 bases at V and 6 bases at J, leaving 4 bases unmatched. The CDR3 spans 13 residues. Germline-derived CDR1 and CDR2 are MNHNY and SVGAGI (reference sequence). The CDR3 is CASSYGRVSEQYF. The CDR3 bases are TGTGCCAGCAGTTACGGGAGGGTCTCCGAGCAGTACTTC.

This clonotype was counted at least ten times. This chain links TRBV7-9 with TRBJ2-1; D is possibly TRBD1 (6 bases). CDR3 length: 15 residues. The V and J ends lost 5 bases and 3 bases respectively, with 14 bases between them. Germline CDR1 SEHNR, CDR2 FQNEAQ (reference sequence). CDR3 protein: CASSLTQGFYNEQFF. DNA of the CDR3: TGTGCCAGCAGCCTAACGCAGGGGTTCTACAATGAGCAGTTCTTC. The full variable domain, its missing parts supplied by reference TRBV7-9 and TRBJ2-1, is DTGVSQNPRHKITKRGQNVTFRCDPISEHNRLYWYRQTLGQGPEFLTYFQNEAQLEKSRLLSDRFSAERPKGSFSTLEIQRTEQGDSAMYLCASSLTQGFYNEQFFGPGTRLTVL.

This clonotype was seen only a few times. The chain combines TRBV30 with TRBJ1-1; D gene ambiguous. The CDR3 contains 13 residues. Per the germline V gene, CDR1 is GTSNPN and CDR2 is SVGIG (reference sequence). Trimming removed 2 bases from V and 0 bases from J, with 7 bases in between. The DNA for the CDR3 is TGTGCCTGGAGTAAACTTTTGAACACTGAAGCTTTCTTT. It specifies CAWSKLLNTEAFF. The full variable domain, its missing parts supplied by reference TRBV30 and TRBJ1-1, is SQTIHQWPATLVQPVGSPLSLECTVEGTSNPNLYWYRQAAGRGLQLLFYSVGIGQISSEVPQNLSASRPQDRQFILSSKKLLLSDSGFYLCAWSKLLNTEAFFGQGTRLTVV.

In its sample, this clonotype was seen many times. The chain joins TRBV13 to TRBJ2-1; D tentatively fits TRBD1 or TRBD2 (5 bases each). V lost 2 bases to trimming and J lost 6 bases, with 14 bases between them. The CDR3 runs 15 residues. The germline gives CDR1 PRHDT, CDR2 FYEKMQ (reference sequence). The CDR3 coding sequence is TGTGCCAGCAGCTTACGATCCGGGACCGGCAATGAGCAGTTCTTC. Translation gives CASSLRSGTGNEQFF.

About this clonotype: The germline gene is not matched at one end of the junction; a read error may be the cause. This chain connects TRBV4-1 to TRBJ1-5; no clear D. CDR1 and CDR2 (germline): MGHRA, YSYEKL. CDR3 length equals 13 residues. This CDR3 reads CASSHAGNRPQHF. CDR3 nucleotides: TGCGCCAGCAGCCATGCAGGCAATCGGCCCCAGCATTTT.

This clonotype was recorded at least ten times. The V call is TRBV7-3, the J call TRBJ2-1; 7 bases are shared with TRBD1. This CDR3 has 20 amino acids. Looked up from germline, CDR1 is SGHTA and CDR2 is FQGTGA. Trimming took 5 bases from V and 5 from J; bases not matched to a gene: 24. The CDR3 is CASSRSASWGRGLGDNEQFF. CDR3 coding DNA: TGTGCCAGCAGCCGATCCGCGTCCTGGGGAAGGGGGCTCGGTGACAATGAGCAGTTCTTC.

This clonotype showed up many times. J is TRBJ2-1 and V is TRBV28, with 9 bases aligning to TRBD2. V was clipped by 2 bases and J by 6 bases; unmatched bases: 11. CDR1 MDHEN and CDR2 SYDVKM come from the germline V gene. The CDR3 is 17 amino acids. CDR3 in amino acids: CASSLTPGVAGVNEQFF. In DNA form, the CDR3 reads TGTGCCAGCAGTTTAACCCCCGGAGTAGCGGGAGTCAATGAGCAGTTCTTC.